This is a list of T cell receptor beta chains from one sample in a study of cytomegalovirus exposure and HLA in healthy donors. The assay was immunoSEQ multiplex PCR, and TCRdb's table has in-frame clones only and misses some. The sample gives about 120,000 clones, roughly 78% of which show up once; roughly a tenth is in the top ten. The sample taken for sequencing was PBMCs. Every receptor here comes from a man under 40 in good health and CMV-seropositive. Each CDR3 is given with its conserved first and last residue. The D gene is left open where the match is weak. Clone size is shown for a subset of rows, as once, few, many or a class of expanded clone.

D gene: NA
clone size: NA
J gene: TRBJ1-2
V gene: TRBV27
CDR3 protein: CASSLMMGTNYGYTF
CDR3 DNA: TGTGCCAGCAGTTTAATGATGGGGACAAACTATGGCTACACCTTC

D gene: TRBD1
clone size: NA
J gene: TRBJ1-2
V gene: TRBV27
CDR3 protein: CASSLFGTGIGLGYGYTF
CDR3 DNA: TGTGCCAGCAGTTTATTTGGGACAGGGATCGGTCTGGGCTATGGCTACACCTTC

D gene: TRBD1
clone size: NA
J gene: TRBJ2-2
V gene: TRBV9
CDR3 protein: CASSPRDREGFPGELFF
CDR3 DNA: TGTGCCAGCAGCCCCCGGGACAGGGAGGGATTTCCCGGGGAGCTGTTTTTT

D gene: TRBD1
clone size: NA
J gene: TRBJ1-5
V gene: TRBV30
CDR3 protein: CAWSAPRTGVGPQHF
CDR3 DNA: TGTGCCTGGAGTGCACCAAGGACAGGGGTGGGGCCCCAGCATTTT

D gene: NA
clone size: NA
J gene: TRBJ2-3
V gene: TRBV4-3
CDR3 protein: CASSQAADTQYF
CDR3 DNA: TGCGCCAGCAGCCAAGCCGCAGATACGCAGTATTTT

D gene: NA
clone size: NA
J gene: TRBJ2-5
V gene: TRBV12-5
CDR3 protein: CASGLGTTQGIETQYF
CDR3 DNA: TGTGCTAGTGGTTTGGGAACTACTCAGGGAATCGAGACCCAGTACTTC

D gene: NA
clone size: NA
J gene: TRBJ2-5
V gene: TRBV19
CDR3 protein: CASSPGLQETQYF
CDR3 DNA: TGTGCCAGTAGCCCGGGACTGCAAGAGACCCAGTACTTC

D gene: TRBD1
clone size: few
J gene: TRBJ2-7
V gene: TRBV14
CDR3 protein: CASSQRQGAYEQYF
CDR3 DNA: TGTGCCAGCAGCCAGCGACAGGGGGCCTACGAGCAGTACTTC

D gene: NA
clone size: NA
J gene: TRBJ1-1
V gene: TRBV18
CDR3 protein: CASSPFSQNTEAFF
CDR3 DNA: TGTGCCAGCTCACCATTCAGTCAGAACACTGAAGCTTTCTTT

D gene: NA
clone size: NA
J gene: TRBJ2-1
V gene: TRBV18
CDR3 protein: CASSPPYMDTEQFF
CDR3 DNA: TGTGCCAGCTCACCCCCTTATATGGACACTGAGCAGTTCTTC

D gene: TRBD1
clone size: NA
J gene: TRBJ2-6
V gene: TRBV28
CDR3 protein: CASSWDRGPGANVLTF
CDR3 DNA: TGTGCCAGCAGTTGGGACAGGGGGCCTGGGGCCAACGTCCTGACTTTC

D gene: NA
clone size: NA
J gene: TRBJ2-3
V gene: TRBV28
CDR3 protein: CASSLMTRAVPSTDTQYF
CDR3 DNA: TGTGCCAGCAGTCTTATGACTAGAGCGGTTCCTAGCACAGATACGCAGTATTTT

D gene: TRBD1
clone size: NA
J gene: TRBJ2-5
V gene: TRBV6-1
CDR3 protein: CASGRDRGKETQYF
CDR3 DNA: TGTGCCAGCGGACGGGACAGGGGGAAAGAGACCCAGTACTTC

D gene: NA
clone size: NA
J gene: TRBJ1-3
V gene: TRBV28
CDR3 protein: CASSRTGSVGNTIYF
CDR3 DNA: TGTGCCAGCAGTCGCACAGGGTCGGTTGGAAACACCATATATTTT

D gene: TRBD1
clone size: NA
J gene: TRBJ1-1
V gene: TRBV7-8
CDR3 protein: CASSLVGTGTGDRAFF
CDR3 DNA: TGTGCCAGCAGCTTAGTAGGTACCGGGACAGGGGATAGAGCTTTCTTT

D gene: NA
clone size: NA
J gene: TRBJ2-1
V gene: TRBV19
CDR3 protein: CASSIVAGSYNEQFF
CDR3 DNA: TGTGCCAGTAGTATTGTGGCGGGCTCCTACAATGAGCAGTTCTTC

D gene: TRBD2
clone size: NA
J gene: TRBJ2-5
V gene: TRBV14
CDR3 protein: CASSQGGGRAGETQYF
CDR3 DNA: TGTGCCAGCAGCCAAGGCGGCGGGAGGGCCGGAGAGACCCAGTACTTC

D gene: NA
clone size: NA
J gene: TRBJ2-7
V gene: TRBV9
CDR3 protein: CASSVEGGIDEQYF
CDR3 DNA: TGTGCCAGCAGCGTAGAGGGCGGGATTGACGAGCAGTACTTC

D gene: TRBD2
clone size: NA
J gene: TRBJ2-1
V gene: TRBV7-2
CDR3 protein: CASSLSLAGGGYNEQFF
CDR3 DNA: TGTGCCAGCAGCTTAAGTTTAGCGGGAGGCGGGTACAATGAGCAGTTCTTC

D gene: TRBD1
clone size: NA
J gene: TRBJ2-7
V gene: TRBV27
CDR3 protein: CASSLAGTGTLAVNF
CDR3 DNA: TGTGCCAGCAGTCTAGCCGGGACAGGCACCTTAGCAGTAAATTTC

D gene: NA
clone size: few
J gene: TRBJ2-7
V gene: TRBV5-1
CDR3 protein: CASSFRGYEQYF
CDR3 DNA: TGCGCCAGCAGCTTCCGGGGGTACGAGCAGTACTTC

D gene: NA
clone size: once
J gene: TRBJ2-7
V gene: TRBV6-5
CDR3 protein: CASSALSGTYEQYF
CDR3 DNA: TGTGCCAGCAGTGCACTAAGCGGAACCTACGAGCAGTACTTC

D gene: NA
clone size: NA
J gene: TRBJ2-5
V gene: TRBV6-1
CDR3 protein: CASRLVQETQYF
CDR3 DNA: TGTGCCAGCAGACTGGTACAAGAGACCCAGTACTTC

D gene: NA
clone size: NA
J gene: TRBJ1-1
V gene: TRBV6-5
CDR3 protein: CASSYWGGLSTEAFF
CDR3 DNA: TGTGCCAGCAGTTACTGGGGGGGATTAAGCACTGAAGCTTTCTTT

D gene: TRBD2
clone size: NA
J gene: TRBJ2-7
V gene: TRBV6-5
CDR3 protein: CASSFQSSGRDYEQYF
CDR3 DNA: TGTGCCAGCAGTTTCCAAAGTAGCGGGAGGGACTACGAGCAGTACTTC

D gene: NA
clone size: NA
J gene: TRBJ1-5
V gene: TRBV19
CDR3 protein: CASSILNQPQHF
CDR3 DNA: TGTGCCAGTAGTATACTTAATCAGCCCCAGCATTTT

D gene: TRBD1
clone size: NA
J gene: TRBJ1-4
V gene: TRBV5-6
CDR3 protein: CASTQGAGTEKLFF
CDR3 DNA: TGTGCCAGCACTCAGGGGGCGGGGACTGAAAAACTGTTTTTT

D gene: NA
clone size: NA
J gene: TRBJ1-2
V gene: TRBV11-2
CDR3 protein: CASSSPSRGNYGYTF
CDR3 DNA: TGTGCCAGCAGCTCCCCCTCTCGAGGGAACTATGGCTACACCTTC

D gene: NA
clone size: NA
J gene: TRBJ1-1
V gene: TRBV9
CDR3 protein: CASSVGVMNTEAFF
CDR3 DNA: TGTGCCAGCAGCGTAGGAGTGATGAACACTGAAGCTTTCTTT